These 16 T cell receptor beta chains were all obtained from the same sample, sequenced in a study of shared clonotypes between healthy human individuals. Assay used: immunoSEQ multiplex PCR; TCRdb lists only in-frame clones, some missing. The sample shows about 490,000 clones, approximately 79% of them seen only once. The sequenced sample consisted of PBMCs. These receptors were obtained from a woman in her forties in good health. Some clones in this sample may be carry-over from other donors' samples.

Regarding this clone: A much larger clone lies one base from this, so it may be a read error. The V and J genes are TRBV30 and TRBJ1-1; the D gene is possibly TRBD1 (5 bases). CDR3 length: 14 residues. Germline V gene data show CDR1 as GTSNPN and CDR2 as SVGIG (reference sequence). V lost 2 bases to trimming and J lost 4 bases, with 14 bases between them. For the CDR3, the DNA is TGTGCCTGGAGTCAGGACTGGGGGTCCACTGAAGCTTTCTTT. It yields the protein CAWSQDWGSTEAFF.

About this clone: A read error likely explains this, since a far larger clone differs by one base. The genes are TRBV5-1 and TRBJ1-2, with 7 bases lining up with TRBD1. Per the germline V gene, CDR1 is SGHRS and CDR2 is YFSETQ. The J segment lost 3 bases and the V segment lost 4 bases, leaving 6 bases of the junction unmatched. The CDR3 totals 14 residues. As DNA, the CDR3 is TGCGCCAGCAGCCCGCGGGACAGACACTATGGCTACACCTTC. Its protein is CASSPRDRHYGYTF.

V gene TRBV2 combines with J gene TRBJ2-1; 7 nucleotides match TRBD2. CDR1 is SNHLY and CDR2 is FYNNEI in the germline V gene. The V segment lost 8 bases and the J segment 6 bases; nucleotides outside the gene matches: 13. This CDR3 has 15 residues. In DNA, the CDR3 is TGTGCCAGCGGGTCCGGGACTATAACCGTCAATGAGCAGTTCTTC. Amino acids: CASGSGTITVNEQFF.

As to this clone: Additional DNA sequences in this sample encode the identical CDR3. V gene TRBV2 combines with J gene TRBJ2-1; 10 nucleotides agree with TRBD2. Trimming took 6 bases from V and 4 from J; bases not matched to a gene: 6. Germline CDR1 SNHLY, CDR2 FYNNEI. The CDR3 extends over 15 amino acids. CDR3 residues: CASSRLAGGYNEQFF. DNA for the CDR3: TGTGCCAGCAGCCGACTAGCGGGCGGGTACAATGAGCAGTTCTTC.

V gene TRBV5-1 combines with J gene TRBJ2-1; 10 bases align to TRBD2. Trimming removed 1 base from V and 6 bases from J; junction bases left unmatched: 13. Germline values: CDR1 SGHRS, CDR2 YFSETQ. The CDR3 has 18 residues. CDR3 sequence: CASSLKGPGTSAINEQFF. For the CDR3, the DNA is TGCGCCAGCAGCTTGAAGGGCCCCGGGACTAGCGCTATCAATGAGCAGTTCTTC. Full variable domain (rest looked up from reference TRBV5-1 and TRBJ2-1): KAGVTQTPRYLIKTRGQQVTLSCSPISGHRSVSWYQQTPGQGLQFLFEYFSETQRNKGNFPGRFSGRQFSNSRSEMNVSTLELGDSALYLCASSLKGPGTSAINEQFFGPGTRLTVL.

The chain recombines TRBV28 with TRBJ1-3; D not resolved. V was clipped by 5 bases and J by 4 bases, with 18 bases between them. Germline CDR1 is MDHEN and CDR2 is SYDVKM. The CDR3 runs to 16 residues. This chain's CDR3 is CASSPLKRAGGNTIYF. CDR3 DNA sequence: TGTGCCAGCAGTCCCCTAAAGAGGGCGGGGGGAAACACCATATATTTT.

The rearrangement links TRBV7-9 to TRBJ1-4; TRBD1 aligns across 9 bases. Germline V gives CDR1 SEHNR, CDR2 FQNEAQ (reference sequence). V dropped 0 bases and J dropped 13; count of bases not matched to a gene: 12. This CDR3 comprises 16 residues. CDR3 in amino acids: CASSLAGTGNFGGLFF. The DNA for the CDR3 is TGTGCCAGCAGCTTAGCCGGGACAGGGAACTTCGGGGGACTGTTTTTT.

The rearrangement joins TRBV5-6 to TRBJ2-3; 8 bases line up with TRBD2. J was trimmed by 2 bases and V by 0 bases; bases with no gene match: 11. Germline loops: CDR1 SGHDT, CDR2 YYEEEE. The CDR3 sequence is 18 residues long. CDR3 bases: TGTGCCAGCAGCTTGGGCGGGGTCCTAGCGGGCGCCACAGATACGCAGTATTTT. Translated, it gives CASSLGGVLAGATDTQYF.

The chain links TRBV2 to TRBJ1-2; D might be TRBD1 (5 bases). This CDR3 has 12 residues. V was clipped by 3 bases and J by 5 bases, with 7 bases between them. Per the germline V gene, CDR1 is SNHLY and CDR2 is FYNNEI. The CDR3 protein is CASSEGLYGYTF. CDR3 in DNA: TGTGCCAGCAGTGAGGGACTTTATGGCTACACCTTC.

This chain uses TRBV18 with TRBJ2-7, with a tentative D call TRBD1 (6 bases). The CDR3 runs to 14 residues. Germline V lookup: CDR1 KGHSH, CDR2 LQKENI. V was shortened by 3 bases and J by 6 bases, with 15 bases between the two germline ends. CDR3 sequence: CASSPETGPTEQYF. CDR3 bases: TGTGCCAGCTCACCGGAAACAGGGCCCACCGAGCAGTACTTC.

The chain links TRBV6-6 to TRBJ1-2; TRBD1 aligns across 7 bases. The CDR3 contains 14 residues. V lost 2 bases to trimming and J lost 10 bases; unmatched junction nucleotides: 10. CDR1 MNHNY and CDR2 SVGAGI come from the germline V gene (reference sequence). CDR3 residues: CASSYHRDSLDYTF. CDR3 nucleotides: TGTGCCAGCAGTTACCACCGGGACAGCCTCGACTACACCTTC.

This clone was seen just once. The chain links TRBV14 to TRBJ2-1, with a weak D call TRBD1 (6 bases). The germline CDR1 and CDR2 sequences are SGHDN and FVKESK. This CDR3 contains 16 residues. V was clipped by 1 base and J by 2 bases, with 12 bases between them. The CDR3 DNA follows: TGTGCCAGCAGCCAAGGGACAGCACTTACCTACAATGAGCAGTTCTTC. Encoded protein: CASSQGTALTYNEQFF.

About this clone itself: It is likely a read error: a sequence one base away is far more abundant. V and J are TRBV18 and TRBJ1-1; TRBD1 is a possible D gene (5 bases). Germline V gene data show CDR1 as KGHSH and CDR2 as LQKENI. V was pared by 4 bases and J by 3 bases, with 15 bases between. The CDR3 runs to 15 residues. CDR3 in amino acids: CASSRAGREDTEAFF. The CDR3 region has the DNA TGTGCCAGCTCACGGGCAGGGCGGGAGGACACTGAAGCTTTCTTT.

The chain has TRBV7-2 and TRBJ1-1; D not resolved. Germline V CDR1 and CDR2: SGHTA, FQGNSA. CDR3 length equals 14 residues. With 4 bases removed from V and 2 bases from J, the gap between germline ends came to 11 bases. The CDR3 is CASSYPTPNTEAFF. In nucleotides, the CDR3 is TGTGCCAGCAGCTACCCGACGCCTAACACTGAAGCTTTCTTT.

The chain uses TRBV11-1 and TRBJ2-5; TRBD2 aligns across 7 bases. The J call may be in error: the DNA end matches TRBJ2-7 better. The CDR3 runs to 17 residues. Germline V CDR1 and CDR2: SGHAT, FQDESV (reference sequence). CDR3 region: CASSLASSSGTSYEQYF. Here the CDR3 DNA reads TGTGCCAGCAGCTTAGCGTCGTCTAGCGGCACTTCCTACGAGCAGTACTTC.

This chain links TRBV28 with TRBJ2-7; no firm D call. The CDR3 length is 15 residues. Between the trimmed V and J ends, which lost 5 bases and 0 bases, there was a span of 14 bases. Germline lookup yields CDR1 MDHEN and CDR2 SYDVKM. Written as DNA, the CDR3 is TGTGCCAGCAGTCCTATAATGGACCGCTCCTACGAGCAGTACTTC. Amino acids: CASSPIMDRSYEQYF.